This TCR beta chain was observed in a study of CD8 T cells in ankylosing spondylitis. Trimming took 3 bases from V and 2 from J; bases not matched to a gene: 6. Germline-derived CDR1 and CDR2 are SEHNR and FQNEAQ (reference sequence). This CDR3 region has 15 residues. A few counts support this clonotype. TCRdb reanalysed the 5' RACE reads using MiXCR and keeps one entry per CDR3 protein. The profile shows 150,000 to 250,000 distinct CDR3 sequences, roughly 13% of them singletons. This clonotype was sampled from a male donor with ankylosing spondylitis or in good health (not recorded which). The source material was blood, either unsorted or a sorted T cell fraction (not recorded which). The chain joins TRBV7-9 to TRBJ2-5, with 7 bases lining up with TRBD1. The CDR3 sequence is CASSFGTVIQETQYF. The CDR3, as DNA: TGTGCCAGCAGCTTTGGGACAGTTATTCAAGAGACCCAGTACTTC.